This T cell receptor beta chain was captured in a study of T-cell memory formation after mild COVID-19. This clonotype was detected ten times or more. CDR3 length equals 13 residues. J was trimmed by 3 bases and V by 4 bases; bases with no gene match: 6. Germline CDR1 and CDR2: DFQATT and SNEGSKA (reference sequence). TCRdb ran MiXCR on the 5' RACE reads and lists one entry per CDR3 protein. The data contain hundreds of thousands of distinct CDR3 sequences, 20% of them seen just once; the ten biggest clones take up 12%. The sample was PBMCs or a T cell subset sorted from them (not recorded which). This TCR came from an adult woman who had mild COVID-19 (a few samples of this study predate the infection). Cell type and time point are not known. V and J are TRBV20-1 and TRBJ2-7; 7 positions match TRBD1. CDR3 coding DNA: TGCAGTGCTAACGGGGACAGAAGCTACGAGCAGTACTTC. Its protein is CSANGDRSYEQYF.